This T cell receptor beta chain was documented in a study of technical replicates of blood from a handful of donors. This clone showed up just once. Libraries were prepared by immunoSEQ multiplex PCR; TCRdb keeps only in-frame clonotypes and omits some of them. The table shows around 85,000 clones, with about 94% occurring only once. Germline V gene lookup returns CDR1 SQVTM and CDR2 ANQGSEA. The CDR3 extends over 15 amino acids. V was pared by 1 base and J by 7 bases, with 9 bases of the junction left unmatched. V and J are TRBV29-1 and TRBJ2-1; 8 positions match TRBD2. The sequenced sample was T cells isolated from PBMCs. This receptor was obtained from a human donor in good health. The CDR3 is CSVEGPAGGVNEQFF. The CDR3 DNA reads TGCAGCGTTGAAGGCCCCGCGGGGGGTGTGAATGAGCAGTTCTTC.